This T cell receptor beta chain was found in a study of Graves' ophthalmopathy and Graves' hyperthyroidism. Using RNA transcripts, the TCR beta CDR3 regions were amplified. First-round RT-PCR relied on HTBI primers, and a second-round multiplex PCR came next. Each CDR3 protein gets one entry after TCRdb re-called the multiplex PCR reads with MiXCR. There are hundreds of thousands of distinct CDR3 sequences in the sample; 35% to 50% occur only once, and 3.3% lies in the top ten. CDR1 SQVTM and CDR2 ANQGSEA come from the germline V gene. This CDR3 comprises 15 residues. Unmatched junction bases numbered 5, after V lost 6 bases and J lost 0 bases. Each donor who had ophthalmopathy showed moderate-to-severe activity, a CAS of ≥3, a NOSPECS of ≥4, and a duration under 3 months.

The chain joins TRBV29-1 to TRBJ2-5; 12 nucleotides line up with TRBD2. The sample taken for sequencing was peripheral blood. This TCR came from an adult man with Graves' ophthalmopathy. The chain's CDR3 is CSVRTSGEYQETQYF. Written as DNA, the CDR3 is TGCAGCGTCCGGACTAGCGGGGAGTACCAAGAGACCCAGTACTTC.